This paragraph reports one T cell receptor beta chain. Its antigen is not identified. The sample originates from a study of identical twins. General observations from the study: Cross-sectional statistics underpinned the conclusions; the same donors were not followed. Modeled out-of-frame TCR alpha sharing in monozygotic twins fell below observed levels. For zero-insertion analyses, partial confounding could come from invariant MAIT and iNKT cells. Out-of-frame beta sequences exhibited a weaker degree of excess twin sharing.

V gave up 6 bases and J gave up 6 bases, with 18 bases separating them. The CDR3 runs 14 residues. Germline CDR1 reads DFQATT; CDR2 reads SNEGSKA (reference sequence). MiXCR, run by TCRdb on the 5' RACE reads, gives a single entry per CDR3 protein. The profile shows about 260,000 distinct CDR3 sequences, roughly 7% of them singletons. These data also formed part of another study, on yellow fever vaccine responses in identical twins.

This rearrangement joins TRBV20-1 to TRBJ2-4, with no clear D. Sequencing was performed on memory (CD45RO+) T cells sorted from blood. This receptor was obtained from a woman younger than 30 in good health. For the CDR3, the DNA is TGCAGTGCGTATCATCGGGTAGAATCAAACATTCAGTACTTC. Protein product: CSAYHRVESNIQYF.